The 17 T cell receptor beta chains listed next were all sequenced from one sample in a study of blood T cell repertoires in COVID-19. Profiled with immunoSEQ multiplex PCR; TCRdb holds only in-frame clones, not every one. The sample carries fewer than 400,000 clones, 85% to 95% recorded once. Material: PBMCs or T cells enriched from blood (not recorded which). These receptors originate from a woman aged 25 to 45 who had been exposed to COVID-19.

V gene TRBV11-1 combines with J gene TRBJ1-6, with 7 nucleotides matching TRBD1. This CDR3 spans 13 amino acids. After removal of 3 bases from V and 10 bases from J, the junction contained 3 bases not matched to a gene. Per germline, CDR1 SGHAT and CDR2 FQDESV (reference sequence). The CDR3 DNA is TGTGCCAGCAGCTTCGCAGGGGGATCACCCCTCCACTTT. Residues: CASSFAGGSPLHF.

This chain connects TRBV13 to TRBJ2-7; a possible D gene is TRBD2 (5 bases). The CDR3 consists of 11 residues. Germline CDR1 is PRHDT and CDR2 is FYEKMQ (reference sequence). The ends were cut back, 8 bases at V and 7 bases at J, with 12 bases in the middle. This CDR3 reads CASSIGSEQYF. In DNA form, the CDR3 reads TGTGCCAGCTCCATTGGGAGTGAGCAGTACTTC.

This chain's CDR3 is CASSEMAGFTEAFF. The CDR3 DNA is TGTGCCAGCAGTGAAATGGCAGGGTTCACTGAAGCTTTCTTT. The chain joins TRBV6-1 to TRBJ1-1; D may be TRBD1 (5 bases). The germline V gene encodes CDR1 MNHNS and CDR2 SASEGT. The CDR3 contains 14 residues. Trimming took 2 bases from V and 4 from J, leaving 11 bases between them.

The chain has TRBV14 and TRBJ2-7; D may be TRBD1 (6 bases). Germline CDR1 reads SGHDN; CDR2 reads FVKESK. This CDR3 contains 15 residues. The ends were cut back, 2 bases at V and 2 bases at J, with 13 bases in the middle. The CDR3: CASSQQQGVTYEQYF. CDR3 bases: TGTGCCAGCAGCCAACAACAGGGTGTCACCTACGAGCAGTACTTC.

In DNA, the CDR3 is TGTGCCAGCAGCCCTTGGGGACAGGGTGGTGGAAACACCATATATTTT. Protein sequence: CASSPWGQGGGNTIYF. The chain has TRBV5-4 and TRBJ1-3, with 9 bases lining up with TRBD1. Germline values: CDR1 SGHNT, CDR2 YYREEE (reference sequence). The CDR3 length is 16 residues. J lost 3 bases, V lost 4 bases, and 8 bases had no gene match.

The gene calls are TRBV5-5 and TRBJ1-6; perhaps TRBD1 as D (5 bases). Germline V CDR1 and CDR2: SGHKS, YYEKEE (reference sequence). This CDR3 region has 14 residues. Trimming removed 4 bases from V and 0 bases from J, with 5 bases in between. The CDR3 nucleotides are TGTGCCAGCAGCAGGGGCTCCTATAATTCACCCCTCCACTTT. It yields the protein CASSRGSYNSPLHF.

The rearrangement links TRBV24-1 to TRBJ1-5; 9 nucleotides agree with TRBD1. CDR3 length: 16 amino acids. After removal of 4 bases from V and 4 bases from J, the junction contained 7 bases not matched to a gene. Germline V gives CDR1 KGHDR, CDR2 SFDVKD. Written as DNA, the CDR3 is TGTGCCACCAGTGACTCCGGACAGGGGCCAAATCAGCCCCAGCATTTT. It encodes CATSDSGQGPNQPQHF.

The chain is built from TRBV29-1 and TRBJ1-1; D gene unclear. V was cut by 4 bases and J by 0 bases, with 9 bases left in between. Germline lookup yields CDR1 SQVTM and CDR2 ANQGSEA. The CDR3 is 13 amino acids. CDR3 residues: CSVVGLLNTEAFF. The CDR3 DNA follows: TGCAGCGTTGTAGGACTCTTGAACACTGAAGCTTTCTTT.

The chain joins TRBV6-6 to TRBJ2-1, with no clear D. Germline values: CDR1 MNHNY, CDR2 SVGAGI (reference sequence). With 5 bases removed from V and 4 bases from J, the gap between germline ends came to 9 bases. The CDR3 has 13 amino acids. The CDR3 here is CASSPDKYNEQFF. CDR3 in DNA: TGTGCCAGCAGTCCCGACAAGTACAATGAGCAGTTCTTC.

The chain couples TRBV5-5 to TRBJ1-2; 7 nucleotides match TRBD1. The ends lost 4 bases at V and 6 bases at J; junction bases unmatched: 6. The CDR3 covers 13 residues. From germline, CDR1 is SGHKS and CDR2 YYEKEE (reference sequence). This CDR3 reads CASSRDRVDGYTF. The CDR3 DNA is TGTGCCAGCAGCCGAGACAGGGTCGATGGCTACACCTTC.

The chain links TRBV7-9 to TRBJ2-5, with 10 bases identical to TRBD1. The CDR3 has 14 residues. V shed 5 bases, J shed 5 bases, and the junction held 5 bases outside the gene matches. CDR1 SEHNR and CDR2 FQNEAQ come from the germline V gene (reference sequence). CDR3 nucleotides: TGTGCCAGCAGCCCAGGGACAGGGGTGGAGACCCAGTACTTC. Residues: CASSPGTGVETQYF.

The chain combines TRBV4-2 with TRBJ2-7, with TRBD1 identical over 9 bases. This CDR3 is built from 15 residues. The germline CDR1 and CDR2 sequences are LGHNA and YNFKEQ. V shed 3 bases and J 3 bases; nucleotides not matched to a gene: 6. The CDR3 nucleotides are TGTGCCAGCAGCCAGAGCGGGACAGGGAACTACGAGCAGTACTTC. Translation gives CASSQSGTGNYEQYF.

The chain links TRBV20-1 to TRBJ2-5; D perhaps matches TRBD1 (6 bases). V shed 3 bases and J shed 1 base, with 12 bases lying between them. The CDR3 runs to 14 residues. Germline CDR1 is DFQATT and CDR2 is SNEGSKA (reference sequence). The CDR3, as DNA: TGCAGTGCTAGTGGGGGCCGGGCCCAAGAGACCCAGTACTTC. Translation: CSASGGRAQETQYF.

This chain connects TRBV25-1 to TRBJ1-2; D might be TRBD1 (5 bases). V lost 1 base to trimming and J lost 4 bases, with 13 bases between them. The CDR3 contains 15 residues. Germline-derived CDR1 and CDR2 are MGHDK and SYGVNS. CDR3: CASSEWGSTSYGYTF. The CDR3 DNA is TGTGCCAGCAGTGAATGGGGCAGCACCTCCTATGGCTACACCTTC.

This chain links TRBV7-3 with TRBJ1-6; 9 bases line up with TRBD1. V shed 5 bases and J 9 bases; nucleotides not matched to a gene: 11. The CDR3 has 16 amino acids. Germline V CDR1 and CDR2: SGHTA, FQGTGA. The CDR3 region is CASSASGGTGTSPLHF. Written as DNA, the CDR3 is TGTGCCAGCAGCGCTTCCGGGGGGACAGGGACTTCACCCCTCCACTTT.

V is TRBV6-6 and J is TRBJ1-2, with D possibly TRBD1 on 6 matching bases. V was trimmed by 6 bases and J by 3 bases, leaving 14 bases between them. From germline, CDR1 is MNHNY and CDR2 SVGAGI (reference sequence). The CDR3 is 14 amino acids. CDR3 region: CASSPQGRDYGYTF. In DNA form, the CDR3 reads TGTGCCAGCAGCCCCCAGGGGAGGGACTATGGCTACACCTTC.

This clone was found once. This chain joins TRBV5-1 and TRBJ1-4; 7 bases agree with TRBD1. Unmatched junction bases numbered 8, after V lost 4 bases and J lost 8 bases. The germline V gene has CDR1 SGHRS and CDR2 YFSETQ. There are 14 residues in the CDR3. CDR3: CASSRTGRFEKLFF. For the CDR3, the DNA is TGCGCCAGCAGCCGGACAGGCAGATTCGAAAAACTGTTTTTT. Full variable domain (missing parts from reference TRBV5-1 and TRBJ1-4): KAGVTQTPRYLIKTRGQQVTLSCSPISGHRSVSWYQQTPGQGLQFLFEYFSETQRNKGNFPGRFSGRQFSNSRSEMNVSTLELGDSALYLCASSRTGRFEKLFFGSGTQLSVL.